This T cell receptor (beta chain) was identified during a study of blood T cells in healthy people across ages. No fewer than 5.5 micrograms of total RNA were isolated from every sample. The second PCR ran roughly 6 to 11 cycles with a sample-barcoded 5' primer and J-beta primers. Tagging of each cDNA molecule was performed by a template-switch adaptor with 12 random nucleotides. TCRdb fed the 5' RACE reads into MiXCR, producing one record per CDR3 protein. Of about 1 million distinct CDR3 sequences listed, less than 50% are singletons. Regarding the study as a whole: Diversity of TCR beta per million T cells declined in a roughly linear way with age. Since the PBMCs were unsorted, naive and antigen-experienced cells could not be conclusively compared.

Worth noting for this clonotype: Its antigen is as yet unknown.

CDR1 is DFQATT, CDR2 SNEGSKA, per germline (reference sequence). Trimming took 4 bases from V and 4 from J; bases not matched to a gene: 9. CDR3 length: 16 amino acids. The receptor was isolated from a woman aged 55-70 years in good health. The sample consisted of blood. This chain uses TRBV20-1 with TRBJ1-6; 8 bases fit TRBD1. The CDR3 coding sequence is TGCAGTGCTACTCAGGGGGCAGGAGGGTATAATTCACCCCTCCACTTT. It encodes CSATQGAGGYNSPLHF.